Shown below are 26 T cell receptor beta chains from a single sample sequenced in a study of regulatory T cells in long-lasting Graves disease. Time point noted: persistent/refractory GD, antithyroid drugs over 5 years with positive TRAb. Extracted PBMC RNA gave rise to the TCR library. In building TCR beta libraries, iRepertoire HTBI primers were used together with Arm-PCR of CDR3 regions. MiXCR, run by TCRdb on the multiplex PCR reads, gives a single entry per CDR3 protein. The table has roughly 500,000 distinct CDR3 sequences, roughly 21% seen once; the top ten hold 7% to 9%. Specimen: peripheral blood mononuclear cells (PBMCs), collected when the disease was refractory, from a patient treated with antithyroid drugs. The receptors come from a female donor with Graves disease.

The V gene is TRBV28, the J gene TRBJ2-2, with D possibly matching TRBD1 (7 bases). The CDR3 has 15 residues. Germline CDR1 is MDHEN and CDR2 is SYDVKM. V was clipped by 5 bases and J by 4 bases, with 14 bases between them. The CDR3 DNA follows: TGTGCCAGCAGTCCTCAGGGGGAGGTCACCGGGGAGCTGTTTTTT. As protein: CASSPQGEVTGELFF.

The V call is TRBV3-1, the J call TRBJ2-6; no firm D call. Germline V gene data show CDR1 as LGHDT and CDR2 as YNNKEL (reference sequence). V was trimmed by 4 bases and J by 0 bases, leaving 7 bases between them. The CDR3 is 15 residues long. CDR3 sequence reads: CASSLGYSGANVLTF. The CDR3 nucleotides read TGTGCCAGCAGCCTCGGGTACTCTGGGGCCAACGTCCTGACTTTC.

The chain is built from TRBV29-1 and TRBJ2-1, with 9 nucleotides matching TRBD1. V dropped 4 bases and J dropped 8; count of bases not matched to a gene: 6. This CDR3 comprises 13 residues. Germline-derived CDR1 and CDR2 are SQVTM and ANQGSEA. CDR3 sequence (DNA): TGCAGCGTTGTCAGGGACAGGGAGGATGAGCAGTTCTTC. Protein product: CSVVRDREDEQFF.

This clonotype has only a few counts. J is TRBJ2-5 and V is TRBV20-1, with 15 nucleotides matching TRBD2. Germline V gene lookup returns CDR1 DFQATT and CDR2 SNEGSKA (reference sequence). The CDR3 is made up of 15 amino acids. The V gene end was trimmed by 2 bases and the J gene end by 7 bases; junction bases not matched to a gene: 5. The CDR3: CSARRGLAGGGTQYF. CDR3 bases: TGCAGTGCTAGACGGGGACTAGCGGGAGGAGGGACCCAGTACTTC.

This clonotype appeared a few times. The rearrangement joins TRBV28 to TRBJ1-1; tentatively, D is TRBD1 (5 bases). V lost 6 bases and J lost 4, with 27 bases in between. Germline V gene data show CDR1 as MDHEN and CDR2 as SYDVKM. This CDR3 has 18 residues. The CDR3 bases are TGTGCCAGCAGCCCTTGGGGCAGCCAACGGGTCGAGAGCACTGAAGCTTTCTTT. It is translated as CASSPWGSQRVESTEAFF.

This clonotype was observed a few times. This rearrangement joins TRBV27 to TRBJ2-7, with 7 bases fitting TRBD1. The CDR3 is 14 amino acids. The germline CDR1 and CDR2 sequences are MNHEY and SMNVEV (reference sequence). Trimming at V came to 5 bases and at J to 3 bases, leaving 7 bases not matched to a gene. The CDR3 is CASSLRGSLYEQYF. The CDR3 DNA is TGTGCCAGCAGTCTCAGGGGGAGTCTCTACGAGCAGTACTTC.

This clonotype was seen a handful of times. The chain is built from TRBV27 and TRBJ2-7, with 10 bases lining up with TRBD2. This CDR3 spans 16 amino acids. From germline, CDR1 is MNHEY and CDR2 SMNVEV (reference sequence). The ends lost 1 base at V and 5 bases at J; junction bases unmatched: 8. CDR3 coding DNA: TGTGCCAGCAGTTTATTGGCTAGCGGGGGCCCCAACGAGCAGTACTTC. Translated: CASSLLASGGPNEQYF.

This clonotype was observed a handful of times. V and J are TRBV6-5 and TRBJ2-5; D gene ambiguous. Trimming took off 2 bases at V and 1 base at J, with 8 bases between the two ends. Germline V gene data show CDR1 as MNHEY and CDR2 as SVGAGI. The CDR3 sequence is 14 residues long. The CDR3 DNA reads TGTGCCAGCAGTTACACAGTGACCCAAGAGACCCAGTACTTC. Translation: CASSYTVTQETQYF.

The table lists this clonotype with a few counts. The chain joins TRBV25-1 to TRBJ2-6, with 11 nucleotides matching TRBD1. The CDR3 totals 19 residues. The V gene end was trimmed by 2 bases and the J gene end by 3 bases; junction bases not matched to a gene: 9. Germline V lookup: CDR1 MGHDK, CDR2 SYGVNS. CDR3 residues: CASSETLGTGGGGANVLTF. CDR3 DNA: TGTGCCAGCAGTGAAACCCTCGGGACAGGGGGAGGTGGGGCCAACGTCCTGACTTTC.

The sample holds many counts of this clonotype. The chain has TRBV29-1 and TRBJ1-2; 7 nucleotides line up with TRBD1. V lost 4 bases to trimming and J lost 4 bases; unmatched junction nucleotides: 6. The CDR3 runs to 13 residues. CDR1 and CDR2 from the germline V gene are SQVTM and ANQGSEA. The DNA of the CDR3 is TGCAGCGTTGGAGAGGGGGCGAGCTATGGCTACACCTTC. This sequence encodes CSVGEGASYGYTF.

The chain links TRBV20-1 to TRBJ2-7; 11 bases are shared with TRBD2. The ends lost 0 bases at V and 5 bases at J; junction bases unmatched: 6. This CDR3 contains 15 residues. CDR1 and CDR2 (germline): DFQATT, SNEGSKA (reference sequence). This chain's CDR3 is CSARDSGGAKDEQYF. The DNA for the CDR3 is TGCAGTGCTAGAGATAGCGGGGGGGCCAAGGACGAGCAGTACTTC.

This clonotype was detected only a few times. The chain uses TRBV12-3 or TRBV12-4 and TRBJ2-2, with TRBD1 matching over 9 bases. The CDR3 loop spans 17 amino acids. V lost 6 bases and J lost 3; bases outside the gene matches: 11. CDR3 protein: CASSSGTGRFDTGELFF. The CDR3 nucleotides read TGTGCCAGCAGCTCCGGGACAGGGAGGTTTGACACCGGGGAGCTGTTTTTT.

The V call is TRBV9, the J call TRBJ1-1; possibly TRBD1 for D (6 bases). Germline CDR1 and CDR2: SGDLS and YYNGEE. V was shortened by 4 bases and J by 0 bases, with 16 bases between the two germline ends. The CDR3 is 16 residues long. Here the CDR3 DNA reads TGTGCCAGCAGCCCAGGGGTGGCAGGAATGAACACTGAAGCTTTCTTT. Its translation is CASSPGVAGMNTEAFF.

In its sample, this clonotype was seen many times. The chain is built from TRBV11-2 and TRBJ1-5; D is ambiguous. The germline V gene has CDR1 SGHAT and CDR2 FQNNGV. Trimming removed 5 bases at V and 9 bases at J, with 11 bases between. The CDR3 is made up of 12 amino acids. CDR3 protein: CASSHPFGPQHF. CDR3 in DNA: TGTGCCAGCAGCCACCCCTTTGGGCCCCAGCATTTT.

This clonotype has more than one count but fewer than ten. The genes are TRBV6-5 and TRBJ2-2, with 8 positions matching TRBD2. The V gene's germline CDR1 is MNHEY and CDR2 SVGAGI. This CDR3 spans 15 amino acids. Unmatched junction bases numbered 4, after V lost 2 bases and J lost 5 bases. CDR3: CASSYQREITGELFF. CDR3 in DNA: TGTGCCAGCAGTTACCAGCGGGAGATTACCGGGGAGCTGTTTTTT.

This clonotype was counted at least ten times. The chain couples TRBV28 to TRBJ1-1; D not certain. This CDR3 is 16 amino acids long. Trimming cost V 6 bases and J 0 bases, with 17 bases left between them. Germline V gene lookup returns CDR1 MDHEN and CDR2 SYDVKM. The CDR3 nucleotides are TGTGCCAGCAGAAAAGGGTGGGTCCTTATGAACACTGAAGCTTTCTTT. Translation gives CASRKGWVLMNTEAFF.

CDR3 nucleotide sequence: TGCAGTGCTAGAGATAGGGAGGGGAGCAATCAGCCCCAGCATTTT. Encoded protein: CSARDREGSNQPQHF. The rearrangement joins TRBV20-1 to TRBJ1-5; maybe TRBD1 (5 bases). CDR3 length: 15 amino acids. CDR1 DFQATT and CDR2 SNEGSKA come from the germline V gene (reference sequence). V lost 0 bases, J lost 1 base, and 10 bases lay in between.

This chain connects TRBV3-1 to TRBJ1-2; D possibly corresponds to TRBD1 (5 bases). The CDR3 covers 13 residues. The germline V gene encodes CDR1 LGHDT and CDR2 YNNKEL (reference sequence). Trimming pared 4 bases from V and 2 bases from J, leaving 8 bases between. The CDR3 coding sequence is TGTGCCAGCAGCCCCAACAGGAACTATGGCTACACCTTC. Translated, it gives CASSPNRNYGYTF. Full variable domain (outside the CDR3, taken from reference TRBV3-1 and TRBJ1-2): DTAVSQTPKYLVTQMGNDKSIKCEQNLGHDTMYWYKQDSKKFLKIMFSYNNKELIINETVPNRFSPKSPDKAHLNLHINSLELGDSAVYFCASSPNRNYGYTFGSGTRLTVV.

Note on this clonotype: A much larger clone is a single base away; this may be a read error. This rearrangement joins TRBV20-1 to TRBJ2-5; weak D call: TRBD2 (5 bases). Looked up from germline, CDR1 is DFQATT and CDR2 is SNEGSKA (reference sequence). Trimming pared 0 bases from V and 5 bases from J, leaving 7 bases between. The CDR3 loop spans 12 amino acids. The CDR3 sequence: CSARDGVETQYF. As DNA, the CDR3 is TGCAGTGCTAGAGACGGGGTGGAGACCCAGTACTTC.

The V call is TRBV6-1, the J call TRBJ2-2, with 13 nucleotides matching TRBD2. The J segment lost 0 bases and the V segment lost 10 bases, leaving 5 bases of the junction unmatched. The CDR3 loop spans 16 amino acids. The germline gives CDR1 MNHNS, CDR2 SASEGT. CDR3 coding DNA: TGTGCCACTCGTACTAGCGGGAGGGCGAACACCGGGGAGCTGTTTTTT. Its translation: CATRTSGRANTGELFF.

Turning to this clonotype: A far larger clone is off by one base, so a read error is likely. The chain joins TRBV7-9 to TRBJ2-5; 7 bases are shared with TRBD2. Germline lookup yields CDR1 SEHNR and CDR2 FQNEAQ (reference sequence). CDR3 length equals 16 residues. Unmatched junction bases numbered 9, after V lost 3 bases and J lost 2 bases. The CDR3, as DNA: TGTGCCAGCAGCTTTGGGACTGGCGGGGGACAAGAGACCCAGTACTTC. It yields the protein CASSFGTGGGQETQYF.

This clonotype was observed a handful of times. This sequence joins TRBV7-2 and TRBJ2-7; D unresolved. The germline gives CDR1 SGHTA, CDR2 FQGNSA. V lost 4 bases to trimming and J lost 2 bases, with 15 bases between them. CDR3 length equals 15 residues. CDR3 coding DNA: TGTGCCAGCAGCTCTTCCTTATCGGCCGCCTACGAGCAGTACTTC. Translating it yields CASSSSLSAAYEQYF.

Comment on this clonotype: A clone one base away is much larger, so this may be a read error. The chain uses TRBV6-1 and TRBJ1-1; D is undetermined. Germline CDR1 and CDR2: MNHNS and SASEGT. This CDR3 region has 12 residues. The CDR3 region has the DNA TGTGCCAGCAGTCCGGAAGACGGTGAAGCTTCCTTT. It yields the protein CASSPEDGEASF.

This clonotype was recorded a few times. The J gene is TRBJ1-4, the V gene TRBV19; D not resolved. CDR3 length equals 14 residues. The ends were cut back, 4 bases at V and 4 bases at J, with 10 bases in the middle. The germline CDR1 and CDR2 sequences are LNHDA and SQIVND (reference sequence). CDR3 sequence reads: CASSTGQRNEKLFF. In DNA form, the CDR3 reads TGTGCCAGTAGTACCGGGCAACGTAATGAAAAACTGTTTTTT.

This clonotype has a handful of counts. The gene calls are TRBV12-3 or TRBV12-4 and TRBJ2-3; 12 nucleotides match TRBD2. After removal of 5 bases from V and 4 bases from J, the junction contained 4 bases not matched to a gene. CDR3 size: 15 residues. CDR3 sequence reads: CASSPTSGRSDTQYF. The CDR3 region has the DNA TGTGCCAGCAGTCCGACTAGCGGGAGATCAGATACGCAGTATTTT.

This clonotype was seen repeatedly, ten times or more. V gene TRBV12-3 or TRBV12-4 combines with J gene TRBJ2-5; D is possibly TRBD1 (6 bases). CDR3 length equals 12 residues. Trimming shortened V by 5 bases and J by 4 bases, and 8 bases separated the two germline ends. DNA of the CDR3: TGTGCCAGCAGTATCAGGGGAGAGACCCAGTACTTC. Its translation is CASSIRGETQYF.